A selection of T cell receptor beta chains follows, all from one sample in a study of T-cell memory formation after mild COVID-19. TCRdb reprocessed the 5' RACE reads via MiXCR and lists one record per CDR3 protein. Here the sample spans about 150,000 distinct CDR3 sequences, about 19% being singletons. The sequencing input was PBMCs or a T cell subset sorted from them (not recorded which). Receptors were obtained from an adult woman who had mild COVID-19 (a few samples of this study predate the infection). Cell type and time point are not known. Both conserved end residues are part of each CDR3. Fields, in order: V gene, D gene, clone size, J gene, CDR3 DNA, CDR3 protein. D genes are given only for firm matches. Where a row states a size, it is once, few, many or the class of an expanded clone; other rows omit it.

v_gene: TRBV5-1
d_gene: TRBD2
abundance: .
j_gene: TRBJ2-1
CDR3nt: TGCGCCAGCAGCTCTAGAGCGGGGGGATACAATGAGCAGTTCTTC
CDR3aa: CASSSRAGGYNEQFF

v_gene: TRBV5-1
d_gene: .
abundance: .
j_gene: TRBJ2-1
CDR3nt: TGCGCCAGCAGCTTGGGTCTAGGTGGCAATGAGCAGTTCTTC
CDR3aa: CASSLGLGGNEQFF

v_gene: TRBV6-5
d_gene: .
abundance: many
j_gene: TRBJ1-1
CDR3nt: TGTGCCAGCAGTTACTCGGGGTACGGAGTGAACACTGAAGCTTTCTTT
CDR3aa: CASSYSGYGVNTEAFF

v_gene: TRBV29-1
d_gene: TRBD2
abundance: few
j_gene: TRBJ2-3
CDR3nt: TGCAGCGGCCGGGACAGCGGACTAGCGAGAGATACGCAGTATTTT
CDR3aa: CSGRDSGLARDTQYF

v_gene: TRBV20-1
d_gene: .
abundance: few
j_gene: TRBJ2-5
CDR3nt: TGCAGTGCCGGCCAGGTTGTGGGCCAAGAGACCCAGTACTTC
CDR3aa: CSAGQVVGQETQYF

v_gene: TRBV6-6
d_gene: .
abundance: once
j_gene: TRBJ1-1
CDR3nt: TGTGCCAGCAGTTCCGGGGGGCGCGTCACTGAAGCTTTCTTT
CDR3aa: CASSSGGRVTEAFF

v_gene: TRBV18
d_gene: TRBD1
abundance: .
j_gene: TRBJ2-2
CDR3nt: TGTGCCAGCTCACCGCTTGACAGGGACACCGGGGAGCTGTTTTTT
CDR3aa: CASSPLDRDTGELFF

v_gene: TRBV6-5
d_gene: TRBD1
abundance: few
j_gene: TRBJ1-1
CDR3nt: TGTGCCAGCAGTTTCCGGGACAGGGGGACTGAAGCTTTCTTT
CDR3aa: CASSFRDRGTEAFF

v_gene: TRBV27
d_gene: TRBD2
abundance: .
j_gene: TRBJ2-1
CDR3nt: TGTGCCAGCAGGAAAACTAGCGGGGGGGCGAATGAGCAGTTCTTC
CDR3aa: CASRKTSGGANEQFF

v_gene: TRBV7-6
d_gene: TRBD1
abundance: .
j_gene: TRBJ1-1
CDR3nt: TGTGCCAGCAGCTTATCGCGGGACAGGAGGGCAGGAGAGACTGAAGCTTTCTTT
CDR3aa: CASSLSRDRRAGETEAFF

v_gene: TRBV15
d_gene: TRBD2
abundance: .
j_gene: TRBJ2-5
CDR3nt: TGTGCCACCTCCGGGCGGGGGAAGGAGACCCAGTACTTC
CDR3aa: CATSGRGKETQYF

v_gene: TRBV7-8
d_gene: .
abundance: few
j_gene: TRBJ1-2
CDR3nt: TGTGCCAGCAGCTTAGGATCGGTTCCTAGCCCGTATGGCTACACCTTC
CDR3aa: CASSLGSVPSPYGYTF

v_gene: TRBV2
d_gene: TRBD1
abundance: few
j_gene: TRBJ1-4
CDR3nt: TGTGCCAGCAGGACAGGGTTGGACGAAAAACTGTTTTTT
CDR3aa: CASRTGLDEKLFF

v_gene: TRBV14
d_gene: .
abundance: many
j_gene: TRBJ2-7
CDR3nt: TGTGCCAGCAGCCAAACCCTACAAGAATACCCCCGATTC
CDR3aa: CASSQTLQEYPRF

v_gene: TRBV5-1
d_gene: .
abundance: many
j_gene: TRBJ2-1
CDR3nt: TGCGCCAGCACCTCACAGGGCAATGAGCAGTTCTTC
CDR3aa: CASTSQGNEQFF

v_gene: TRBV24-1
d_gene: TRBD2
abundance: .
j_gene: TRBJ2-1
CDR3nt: TGTGCCACCAGTGATCTGACGGGTAGGGGACTAGCGGCTTACAATGAGCAGTTCTTC
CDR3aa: CATSDLTGRGLAAYNEQFF

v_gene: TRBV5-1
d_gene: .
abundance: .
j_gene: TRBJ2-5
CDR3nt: TGCGCCAGCAGCTTGGAGAGTCACGGGGAGACCCAGTACTTC
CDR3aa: CASSLESHGETQYF